A selection of T cell receptor beta chains follows, all from one sample in a study of metastatic and nonmetastatic thyroid tumors. TCRdb reanalyzed the PCR reads with MiXCR. The table has around 53,000 clones, 20% seen once. Input material: blood. The source of these receptors is a female donor with papillary thyroid cancer or a benign thyroid nodule (not recorded which). Some clones in this sample may be carry-over from other donors' samples. The CDR3 runs from the conserved cysteine through the conserved F or W. A D gene is named only where the DNA matches it firmly. Not all rows give a size; the values are once, few, many and, for expanded clones, a class.

v_call	clone_size	d_call	j_call	cdr3_aa	cdr3_nt
TRBV6-5	many	.	TRBJ1-2	CASSYSGGDYGYTF	TGTGCCAGCAGTTACTCTGGCGGAGACTATGGCTACACCTTC
TRBV4-1	.	.	TRBJ2-5	CASSRNTQYTQYF	TGCGCCAGCAGCCGAAACACCCAATATACCCAGTACTTC
TRBV5-1	many	TRBD1	TRBJ2-5	CASRPPGQGALQETQYF	TGCGCCAGCAGGCCACCGGGACAGGGGGCCCTACAAGAGACCCAGTACTTC
TRBV29-1	many	TRBD1	TRBJ1-1	CSARTGGSWNTEAFF	TGCAGCGCAAGGACAGGGGGGTCATGGAACACTGAAGCTTTCTTT
TRBV18	.	TRBD2	TRBJ2-2	CASSPSTSGKVGTVELFF	TGTGCCAGCTCACCTTCGACTAGCGGGAAGGTCGGCACCGTTGAGCTGTTTTTT
TRBV7-3	many	TRBD1	TRBJ2-1	CASTKGTGSNEQFF	TGTGCCAGCACCAAAGGGACAGGGTCGAATGAGCAGTTCTTC
TRBV5-1	many	TRBD1	TRBJ2-5	CASSFLGTVEGETQYF	TGCGCCAGCAGCTTTCTGGGGACAGTCGAAGGGGAGACCCAGTACTTC
TRBV3-1	.	.	TRBJ2-7	CASSQRDGYEHYF	TGTGCCAGCAGCCAAAGGGATGGCTACGAGCATTACTTC
TRBV18	many	.	TRBJ1-1	CAGSPPSRGTNTEAFF	TGTGCCGGCTCACCACCATCGCGGGGGACAAACACTGAAGCTTTCTTT
TRBV11-2	many	.	TRBJ2-1	CASSLGDISYNEQFF	TGTGCCAGCAGCTTAGGGGACATCTCCTACAATGAGCAGTTCTTC
TRBV2	few	TRBD1	TRBJ2-7	CASSGQGAPEQYF	TGTGCCAGCAGTGGACAGGGGGCCCCCGAGCAGTACTTC